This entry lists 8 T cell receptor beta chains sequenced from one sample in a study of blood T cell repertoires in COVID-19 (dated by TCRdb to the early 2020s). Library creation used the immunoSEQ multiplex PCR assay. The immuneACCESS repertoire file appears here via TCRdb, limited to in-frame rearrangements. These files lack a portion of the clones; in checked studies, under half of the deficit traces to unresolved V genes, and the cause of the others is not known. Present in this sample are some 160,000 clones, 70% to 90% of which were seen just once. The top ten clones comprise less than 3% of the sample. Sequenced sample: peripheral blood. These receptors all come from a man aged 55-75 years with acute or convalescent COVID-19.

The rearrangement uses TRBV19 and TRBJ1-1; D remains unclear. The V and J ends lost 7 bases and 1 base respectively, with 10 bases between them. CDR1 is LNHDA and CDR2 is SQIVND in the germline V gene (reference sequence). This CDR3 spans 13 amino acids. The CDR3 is CASTPRGNTEAFF. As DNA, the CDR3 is TGTGCCAGTACCCCACGGGGGAACACTGAAGCTTTCTTT.

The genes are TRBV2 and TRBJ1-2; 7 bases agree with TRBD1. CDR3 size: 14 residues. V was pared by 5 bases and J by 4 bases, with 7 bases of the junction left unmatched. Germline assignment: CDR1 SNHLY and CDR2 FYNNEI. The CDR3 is CASSNADRVYGYTF. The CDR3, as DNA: TGTGCCAGCAGTAACGCCGACAGGGTCTATGGCTACACCTTC.

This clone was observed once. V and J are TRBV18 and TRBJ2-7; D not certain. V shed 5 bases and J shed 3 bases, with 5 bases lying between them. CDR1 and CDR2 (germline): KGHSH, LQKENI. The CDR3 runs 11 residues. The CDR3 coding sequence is TGTGCCAGCTCAAACGGCTACGAGCAGTACTTC. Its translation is CASSNGYEQYF.

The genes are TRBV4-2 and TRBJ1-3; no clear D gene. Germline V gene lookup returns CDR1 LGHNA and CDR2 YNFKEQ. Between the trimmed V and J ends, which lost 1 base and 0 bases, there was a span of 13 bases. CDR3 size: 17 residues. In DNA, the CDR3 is TGTGCCAGCAGCCAAGTTTCCCTCCTATCCTCTGGAAACACCATATATTTT. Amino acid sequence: CASSQVSLLSSGNTIYF.

CDR3 DNA sequence: TGTGCCAGCAGGGTAGACAGGGCGCGGGATCAGCCCCAGCATTTT. Translating gives CASRVDRARDQPQHF. The rearrangement uses TRBV27 and TRBJ1-5, with TRBD1 identical over 7 bases. The ends lost 6 bases at V and 5 bases at J; junction bases unmatched: 10. Germline CDR1 MNHEY, CDR2 SMNVEV (reference sequence). This CDR3 is built from 15 residues.

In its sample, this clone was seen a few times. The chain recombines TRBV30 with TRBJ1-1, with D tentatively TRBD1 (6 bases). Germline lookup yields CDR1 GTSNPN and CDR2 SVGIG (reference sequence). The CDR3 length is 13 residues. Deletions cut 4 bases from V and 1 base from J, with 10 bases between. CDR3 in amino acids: CAWNRVKNTEAFF. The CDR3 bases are TGTGCCTGGAACAGGGTGAAGAACACTGAAGCTTTCTTT.

DNA for the CDR3: TGTGCCACCGGGACTAGCGGGGCCGCCGACAATGAGCAGTTCTTC. This translates into CATGTSGAADNEQFF. The V call is TRBV4-2, the J call TRBJ2-1; the match to TRBD2 covers 13 bases. V dropped 10 bases and J dropped 5; count of bases not matched to a gene: 8. This CDR3 contains 15 residues. CDR1 LGHNA and CDR2 YNFKEQ come from the germline V gene.

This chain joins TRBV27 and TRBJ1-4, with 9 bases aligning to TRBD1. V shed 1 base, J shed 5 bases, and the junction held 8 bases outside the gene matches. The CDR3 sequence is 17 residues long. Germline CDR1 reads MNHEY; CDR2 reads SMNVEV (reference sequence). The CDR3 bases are TGTGCCAGCAGTTTATGGACTGGGACAGGGATGAATGAAAAACTGTTTTTT. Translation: CASSLWTGTGMNEKLFF.